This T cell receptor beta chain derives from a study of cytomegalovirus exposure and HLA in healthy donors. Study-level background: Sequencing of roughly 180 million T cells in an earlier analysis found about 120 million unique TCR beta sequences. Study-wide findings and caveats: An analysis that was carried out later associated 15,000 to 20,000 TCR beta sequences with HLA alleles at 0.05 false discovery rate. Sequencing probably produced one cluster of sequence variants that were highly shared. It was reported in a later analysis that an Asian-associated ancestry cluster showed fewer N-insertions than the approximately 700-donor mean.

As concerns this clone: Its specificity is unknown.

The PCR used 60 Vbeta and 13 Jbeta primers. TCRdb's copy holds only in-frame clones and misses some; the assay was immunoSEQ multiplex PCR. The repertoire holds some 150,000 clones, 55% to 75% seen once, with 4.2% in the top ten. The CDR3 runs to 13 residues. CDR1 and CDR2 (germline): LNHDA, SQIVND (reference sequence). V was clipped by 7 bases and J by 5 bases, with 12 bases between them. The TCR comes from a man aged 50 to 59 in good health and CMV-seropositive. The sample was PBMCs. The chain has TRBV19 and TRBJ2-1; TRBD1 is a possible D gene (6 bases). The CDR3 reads CASKRTANNEQFF. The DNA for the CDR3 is TGTGCCAGTAAGAGGACAGCCAACAATGAGCAGTTCTTC.